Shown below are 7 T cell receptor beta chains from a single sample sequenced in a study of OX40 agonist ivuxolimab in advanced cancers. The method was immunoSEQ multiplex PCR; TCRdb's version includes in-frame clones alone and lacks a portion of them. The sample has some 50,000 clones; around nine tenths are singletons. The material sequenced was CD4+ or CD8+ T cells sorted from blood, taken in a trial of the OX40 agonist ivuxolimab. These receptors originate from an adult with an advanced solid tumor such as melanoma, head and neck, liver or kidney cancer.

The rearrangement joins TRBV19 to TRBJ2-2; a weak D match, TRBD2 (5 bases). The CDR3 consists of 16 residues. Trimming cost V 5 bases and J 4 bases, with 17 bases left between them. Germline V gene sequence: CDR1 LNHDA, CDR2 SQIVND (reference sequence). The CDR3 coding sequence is TGTGCCAGTAGTCTACGGACGGACTCGGGCACCGGGGAGCTGTTTTTT. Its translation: CASSLRTDSGTGELFF. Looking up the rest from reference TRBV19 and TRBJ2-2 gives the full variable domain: DGGITQSPKYLFRKEGQNVTLSCEQNLNHDAMYWYRQDPGQGLRLIYYSQIVNDFQKGDIAEGYSVSREKKESFPLTVTSAQKNPTAFYLCASSLRTDSGTGELFFGEGSRLTVL.

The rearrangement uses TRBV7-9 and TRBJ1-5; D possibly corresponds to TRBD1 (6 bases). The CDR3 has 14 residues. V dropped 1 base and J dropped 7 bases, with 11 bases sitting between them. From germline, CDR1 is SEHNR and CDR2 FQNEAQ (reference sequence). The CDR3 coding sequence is TGTGCCAGCAGCTTAGGTACAGGGTGGCAGCCCCAGCATTTT. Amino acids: CASSLGTGWQPQHF.

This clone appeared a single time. CDR3 loop: CASSIGPGANYGYTF. The CDR3 DNA reads TGTGCCAGTAGTATAGGGCCGGGAGCTAACTATGGCTACACCTTC. V usage is TRBV19 and J usage is TRBJ1-2, with D unresolved. Germline V gives CDR1 LNHDA, CDR2 SQIVND (reference sequence). Trimming removed 1 base at V and 0 bases at J, with 9 bases between. The CDR3 is 15 amino acids.

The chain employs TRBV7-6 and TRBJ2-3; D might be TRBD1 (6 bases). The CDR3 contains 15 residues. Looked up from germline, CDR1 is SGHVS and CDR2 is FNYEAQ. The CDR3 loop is CASAARGGSTDTQYF. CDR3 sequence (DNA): TGTGCTTCAGCAGCGAGAGGGGGAAGCACAGATACGCAGTATTTT.

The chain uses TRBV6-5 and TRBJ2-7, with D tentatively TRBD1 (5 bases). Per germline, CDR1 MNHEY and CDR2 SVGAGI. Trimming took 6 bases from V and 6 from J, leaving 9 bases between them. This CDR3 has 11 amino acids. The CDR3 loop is CASSERGEQYF. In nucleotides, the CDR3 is TGTGCCAGCAGCGAAAGGGGCGAGCAGTACTTC.

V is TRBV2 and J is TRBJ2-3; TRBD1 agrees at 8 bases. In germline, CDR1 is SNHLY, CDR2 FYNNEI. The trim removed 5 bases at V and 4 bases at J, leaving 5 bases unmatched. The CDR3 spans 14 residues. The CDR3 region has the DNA TGTGCCAGCAGTTCAGGGGGCAGCGCAGATACGCAGTATTTT. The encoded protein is CASSSGGSADTQYF.

For the CDR3, the DNA is TGTGCCAGCAGCGTCACCCTAGCGGAAGAGACCCAGTACTTC. It specifies CASSVTLAEETQYF. V and J are TRBV9 and TRBJ2-5; TRBD2 matches at 7 bases. The CDR3 is made up of 14 amino acids. V gave up 2 bases and J gave up 3 bases; unmatched junction bases: 4. Germline CDR1 is SGDLS and CDR2 is YYNGEE.